These 6 T cell receptor beta chains share one sample of origin, sequenced in a study of blood T cell repertoires in COVID-19. Clones were read by immunoSEQ multiplex PCR, and TCRdb kept only the in-frame ones, dropping some. The data contain around 40,000 clones, about four fifths of them singletons. Sequencing was done on a sample of peripheral blood. The origin of the receptors is a man between 65 and 85 years old with acute or convalescent COVID-19.

This sequence joins TRBV28 and TRBJ1-4; the match to TRBD1 covers 8 bases. This CDR3 has 17 residues. Germline V lookup: CDR1 MDHEN, CDR2 SYDVKM. The trim removed 6 bases at V and 6 bases at J, leaving 15 bases unmatched. Here the CDR3 reads CASRGSRDRRPHEKLFF. As DNA, the CDR3 is TGTGCCAGCAGGGGCTCCCGGGACAGGCGGCCTCATGAAAAACTGTTTTTT.

The gene calls are TRBV6-6 and TRBJ2-1; D might be TRBD2 (6 bases). Germline values: CDR1 MNHNY, CDR2 SVGAGI (reference sequence). The V end lost 0 bases, the J end lost 10 bases, and 13 bases lay between the germline ends. The CDR3 covers 14 residues. CDR3 nucleotides: TGTGCCAGCAGTTACTCGGTCGTTGCGGGAGAGCAGTTCTTC. Amino acid sequence: CASSYSVVAGEQFF.

The CDR3 is CASSFTGRANLLNEQFF. The DNA of the CDR3 is TGTGCCAGCAGCTTCACAGGGCGCGCCAATTTACTCAATGAGCAGTTCTTC. The J gene is TRBJ2-1, the V gene TRBV11-2; perhaps TRBD1 as D (6 bases). Germline V gives CDR1 SGHAT, CDR2 FQNNGV. The CDR3 sequence is 17 residues long. Trimming pared 3 bases from V and 6 bases from J, leaving 21 bases between.

This chain uses TRBV18 with TRBJ1-4, with TRBD1 matching 10 bases. Germline V lookup: CDR1 KGHSH, CDR2 LQKENI. The CDR3 loop spans 15 amino acids. V lost 3 bases and J lost 7; bases outside the gene matches: 5. The CDR3 is CASSPQGTGVEKLFF. In DNA form, the CDR3 reads TGTGCCAGCTCACCCCAGGGGACAGGGGTTGAAAAACTGTTTTTT.

This rearrangement joins TRBV18 to TRBJ1-3; 7 bases are a match to TRBD1. V lost 4 bases, J lost 0 bases, and 6 bases stayed unmatched. This CDR3 is built from 16 residues. Germline-derived CDR1 and CDR2 are KGHSH and LQKENI. CDR3 DNA sequence: TGTGCCAGCTCACGGGACAGCACTCTCTCTGGAAACACCATATATTTT. Translation: CASSRDSTLSGNTIYF.

The CDR3 here is CASSSQGGSSPLHF. The CDR3 DNA sequence: TGTGCCAGTAGTTCTCAAGGGGGTAGTTCACCCCTCCACTTT. The chain uses TRBV19 and TRBJ1-6, with D possibly being TRBD1 (6 bases). The CDR3 extends over 14 amino acids. The germline CDR1 and CDR2 sequences are LNHDA and SQIVND (reference sequence). Trimming took off 5 bases at V and 9 bases at J, with 14 bases between the two ends.